This T cell receptor beta chain was observed in a study of identical twins. Study-wide results and limits: Within cord blood, abundant beta clonotypes carried fewer insertions, but memory repertoires showed no such trend.

This clonotype was picked up a small number of times. As yet, its antigen is unknown. Relative to the germline gene, one junction end is altered; a read error may explain this. From the 5' RACE reads, TCRdb called clonotypes with MiXCR, one entry per CDR3 protein. The sample holds roughly 770,000 distinct CDR3 sequences, 18% seen once. CDR3 length: 15 amino acids. The germline gives CDR1 SSHAT, CDR2 FNYEAQ (reference sequence). The sample was also reused in another study, on T cells expressing NK-cell markers. That work states: Dominant NKG2C+ clonotypes made up roughly 1.0-7.0% of CD8+ T cells in roughly 6 donors. Dominance of the CD3+CD56-NKG2C+ fraction by these clonotypes also held in a few donors.

Sequencing was carried out using PBMCs. This TCR came from a woman aged 18-29 years in good health. The chain recombines TRBV7-7 with TRBJ2-5; tentative D call: TRBD2 (5 bases). CDR3 loop: CASSLVPTKRETQYF. DNA of the CDR3: TGTGCTAGCAGCTTAGTTCCGACTAAAAGGGAGACCCAGTACTTC.